Listed below are T cell receptor beta chains from one sample, sequenced in a study of shared clonotypes between healthy human individuals. The method was immunoSEQ multiplex PCR; TCRdb's version includes in-frame clones alone and lacks a portion of them. The data show millions of clones, more than 85% seen once. Specimen: naive CD4+ T cells from PBMCs. The origin of the receptors is a man aged 18 to 29 in good health. Some clones in this sample may be carry-over from other donors' samples. Each CDR3 is given with its conserved first and last residue. A D gene is named only where the DNA matches it firmly.

J gene,V gene,CDR3 length,D gene,CDR3 DNA,CDR3 protein
TRBJ1-4,TRBV28,14,.,TGTGCCAGCAGTTTAGTAGTAACTAATGAAAAACTGTTTTTT,CASSLVVTNEKLFF
TRBJ2-3,TRBV19,15,.,TGTGCCAGTACCCTGAGGAGTACACGCACAGATACGCAGTATTTT,CASTLRSTRTDTQYF
TRBJ2-6,TRBV28,15,.,TGTGCCGGGGGGACGGAGCGATCTGGGGCCAACGTCCTGACTTTC,CAGGTERSGANVLTF
TRBJ2-5,TRBV25-1,15,.,TGTGCCAGCAGTGGAACGACAGGAAATCAAGAGACCCAGTACTTC,CASSGTTGNQETQYF
TRBJ2-1,TRBV20-1,11,.,TGCAGTGCTAACACTTACAATGAGCAGTTCTTC,CSANTYNEQFF
TRBJ1-1,TRBV14,18,TRBD1,TGTGCCAGCAGCCCACCGGGACAGGGGGCGCGGTGGGGCACTGAAGCTTTCTTT,CASSPPGQGARWGTEAFF
TRBJ2-1,TRBV2,15,.,TGTGCCAGCAGTGAAGGTAGAGGGTACTACAATGAGCAGTTCTTC,CASSEGRGYYNEQFF
TRBJ2-2,TRBV7-3,12,.,TGTGCCAGCAGCTTAACCTTAGGGGAGCTGTTTTTT,CASSLTLGELFF
TRBJ2-2,TRBV7-9,15,.,TGTGCCAGCAGCTTAGGACAGGTGAACACCGGGGAGCTGTTTTTT,CASSLGQVNTGELFF
TRBJ2-1,TRBV9,18,TRBD1,TGTGCCAGCAGCGTAGCAGGGACAGGGGCCGCACATAACAATGAGCAGTTCTTC,CASSVAGTGAAHNNEQFF
TRBJ2-7,TRBV4-2,15,.,TGTGCCAGCAGACTCCGTCACGGGAGCTCCTACGAGCAGTACTTC,CASRLRHGSSYEQYF
TRBJ2-4,TRBV28,16,.,TGTGCCAGCAGCGAGCCCGGGGCAGGGGCCAAAAACATTCAGTACTTC,CASSEPGAGAKNIQYF
TRBJ2-3,TRBV5-1,16,.,TGCGCCAGCAGCCCCGGGGTAGGGAGTAGCACAGATACGCAGTATTTT,CASSPGVGSSTDTQYF
TRBJ2-7,TRBV7-7,16,.,TGTGCCAGCAGCTTAGCTGGGGGGGCCGGGGGTTACGAGCAGTACTTC,CASSLAGGAGGYEQYF
TRBJ2-5,TRBV7-2,14,.,TGTGCCAGCAGCTTCGGACGAAGCGGAGAGACCCAGTACTTC,CASSFGRSGETQYF
TRBJ1-1,TRBV5-1,16,TRBD1,TGCGCCAGCAGACCCGGACTAACAGGGGGGAACACTGAAGCTTTCTTT,CASRPGLTGGNTEAFF
TRBJ2-7,TRBV21-1,13,.,TGTGCCAGCAGCACCCCACAGGGGTACGAGCAGTACTTC,CASSTPQGYEQYF
TRBJ1-5,TRBV7-2,16,.,TGTGCCAGCAGCTTTACTGGAGGGCAGCCCAATCAGCCCCAGCATTTT,CASSFTGGQPNQPQHF
TRBJ1-1,TRBV18,13,.,TGTGCCAGCTCCCTGGACAGTGAAGTTTCGGCTTTCTTT,CASSLDSEVSAFF
TRBJ1-4,TRBV7-9,18,TRBD1,TGTGCCAGCACCCCACGGACAGGGGGCCTGACAACTAATGAAAAACTGTTTTTT,CASTPRTGGLTTNEKLFF
TRBJ2-5,TRBV7-2,14,TRBD2,TGTGCCAGCAGCTCTAAGCGGGGGCAAGAGACCCAGTACTTC,CASSSKRGQETQYF
TRBJ2-7,TRBV10-3,12,.,TGTGCCACCCAGGGCGGGGTCGGCGAGCAGTACTTC,CATQGGVGEQYF
TRBJ1-2,TRBV6-4,17,.,TGTGCCAGCATGGTGTACCTAACCATCTTCGGGGGATATGGCTACACCTTC,CASMVYLTIFGGYGYTF
TRBJ2-3,TRBV5-4,16,.,TGTGCCAGCAGCTTGGCTGAGGAGCGGAACACAGATACGCAGTATTTT,CASSLAEERNTDTQYF
TRBJ1-5,TRBV6-5,13,.,TGTGCCAGCGGAAGACCGGGTGTTCAGCCCCAGCATTTT,CASGRPGVQPQHF
TRBJ2-1,TRBV5-1,16,TRBD2,TGCGCCAGCAGCTTCTTAGCGGGAGGGCCGACTGATGAGCAGTTCTTC,CASSFLAGGPTDEQFF
TRBJ1-5,TRBV28,13,.,TGTGCCAGCAGTCCCGCGGGGGGTCAGCCCCAGCATTTT,CASSPAGGQPQHF
TRBJ1-2,TRBV7-9,13,TRBD1,TGTGCCAGCAGCTTATACCCAGGGGGAGGCTACACCTTC,CASSLYPGGGYTF